The clone carrying this T cell receptor beta chain was seen a few times. The sample originates from a study of PD-1 blockade in mismatch repair-deficient tumors. Produced via immunoSEQ multiplex PCR; TCRdb's table is partial and in-frame only. Of under 50,000 clones detected, around 80% appear once; the ten largest clones hold approximately 1.1%. Germline loops: CDR1 KGHSH, CDR2 LQKENI. CDR3 length equals 15 residues. J was trimmed by 6 bases and V by 3 bases; bases with no gene match: 10. Source: PBMCs, taken about 40 weeks after starting pembrolizumab. The source of this sequence is an adult with mismatch repair-deficient cancer. The chain uses TRBV18 and TRBJ1-2; TRBD1 matches at 7 bases. DNA for the CDR3: TGTGCCAGCTCACCTATAAGACAGGGCGGGAATGGCTACACCTTC. This sequence encodes CASSPIRQGGNGYTF.